Following are 12 T cell receptor beta chains from one sample sequenced in a study of shared clonotypes between healthy human individuals. Using immunoSEQ multiplex PCR, the repertoire was profiled, and TCRdb retains in-frame clones only, with some absent. The data contain roughly 660,000 clones, 90% of them seen just once; the ten biggest clones take up 34%. The sample was memory CD8+ T cells from PBMCs. This sample's subset: CD45RO+ cells pooled with CCR7-negative TemRA cells. The receptors come from a man aged 18 to 30 in good health. Some clones in this sample may be carry-over from other donors' samples.

This chain links TRBV7-9 with TRBJ2-7; 11 nucleotides agree with TRBD1. The CDR3 runs to 15 residues. Germline V gives CDR1 SEHNR, CDR2 FQNEAQ (reference sequence). The J segment lost 4 bases and the V segment lost 3 bases, leaving 5 bases of the junction unmatched. The CDR3: CASSLDRGLGYEQYF. As DNA, the CDR3 is TGTGCCAGCAGCTTGGACAGGGGGCTGGGGTACGAGCAGTACTTC. The complete variable domain, with remaining parts taken from reference TRBV7-9 and TRBJ2-7, reads DTGVSQNPRHKITKRGQNVTFRCDPISEHNRLYWYRQTLGQGPEFLTYFQNEAQLEKSRLLSDRFSAERPKGSFSTLEIQRTEQGDSAMYLCASSLDRGLGYEQYFGPGTRLTVT.

This chain connects TRBV7-9 to TRBJ1-1; D is perhaps TRBD1 (5 bases). Germline lookup yields CDR1 SEHNR and CDR2 FQNEAQ (reference sequence). This CDR3 spans 15 amino acids. Trimming took 1 base from V and 2 from J, leaving 11 bases between them. This CDR3 reads CASSLGGRANTEAFF. The CDR3 nucleotides read TGTGCCAGCAGCTTAGGGGGCAGGGCAAACACTGAAGCTTTCTTT. The full variable domain, completed using reference TRBV7-9 and TRBJ1-1, is DTGVSQNPRHKITKRGQNVTFRCDPISEHNRLYWYRQTLGQGPEFLTYFQNEAQLEKSRLLSDRFSAERPKGSFSTLEIQRTEQGDSAMYLCASSLGGRANTEAFFGQGTRLTVV.

The chain couples TRBV9 to TRBJ2-5; no reliable D call. CDR1 and CDR2 (germline): SGDLS, YYNGEE. The CDR3 runs 17 residues. Trimming removed 1 base at V and 4 bases at J, with 20 bases between. The CDR3 loop reads CASSVNLELGSRETQYF. The CDR3 DNA reads as TGTGCCAGCAGCGTAAATCTCGAGTTGGGTTCACGAGAGACCCAGTACTTC.

The genes are TRBV6-1 and TRBJ2-5; weak D call: TRBD2 (6 bases). Germline lookup yields CDR1 MNHNS and CDR2 SASEGT. The CDR3 loop spans 13 amino acids. V lost 10 bases and J 1 base, leaving 13 bases between the germline ends. The CDR3 reads CAINGGVQETQYF. The CDR3 region has the DNA TGTGCCATCAACGGCGGGGTCCAAGAGACCCAGTACTTC.

The chain carries TRBV30 and TRBJ2-7; D unresolved. The V and J ends lost 2 bases and 0 bases respectively, with 8 bases between them. CDR1 and CDR2 (germline): GTSNPN, SVGIG (reference sequence). The CDR3 has 13 amino acids. The CDR3 DNA reads TGTGCCTGGAGTTGGGGATCCTCCTACGAGCAGTACTTC. Residues: CAWSWGSSYEQYF.

This chain uses TRBV28 with TRBJ1-1; 11 nucleotides line up with TRBD1. The CDR3 totals 13 residues. The germline V gene encodes CDR1 MDHEN and CDR2 SYDVKM. J gave up 6 bases and V 6 bases, and 3 bases lay outside the gene matches. CDR3 in DNA: TGTGCCAGCAGGTTGGACAGGGGGCCTGAAGCTTTCTTT. Translated: CASRLDRGPEAFF.

V gene TRBV6-4 combines with J gene TRBJ1-3; D gene unclear. CDR1 is MRHNA, CDR2 SNTAGT, per germline. With 6 bases removed from V and 0 bases from J, the gap between germline ends came to 9 bases. CDR3 length: 14 amino acids. The CDR3 protein is CASSGSFSGNTIYF. CDR3 DNA sequence: TGTGCCAGCAGCGGCAGCTTCTCTGGAAACACCATATATTTT.

This chain connects TRBV7-8 to TRBJ2-2; the D gene could be TRBD1 or TRBD2 (5 bases each). V was trimmed by 5 bases and J by 2 bases, leaving 18 bases between them. Germline assignment: CDR1 SGHVS and CDR2 FQNEAQ. The CDR3 loop spans 17 amino acids. CDR3 protein: CASSPPGTDDNTGELFF. The CDR3 nucleotides read TGTGCCAGCAGCCCGCCCGGGACCGACGATAACACCGGGGAGCTGTTTTTT.

The V gene is TRBV19, the J gene TRBJ2-2, with D possibly being TRBD1 or TRBD2 (5 bases each). V was cut by 0 bases and J by 6 bases, with 17 bases left in between. The CDR3 runs 17 residues. The germline CDR1 and CDR2 sequences are LNHDA and SQIVND (reference sequence). In nucleotides, the CDR3 is TGTGCCAGTAGTATAGATCTAGAGGGGCCTGGGGCCGGGGAGCTGTTTTTT. Amino acid sequence: CASSIDLEGPGAGELFF.

The gene calls are TRBV4-1 and TRBJ1-1; 8 bases match TRBD1. The CDR3 spans 12 residues. J lost 8 bases, V lost 2 bases, and 1 base had no gene match. Germline lookup yields CDR1 MGHRA and CDR2 YSYEKL. The CDR3 region has the DNA TGCGCCAGCAGCCAAAACAGGGGGGAAGCTTTCTTT. This sequence encodes CASSQNRGEAFF.

The chain is built from TRBV5-4 and TRBJ2-5; 12 bases align to TRBD2. V trimming: 10 bases; J trimming: 5 bases; junction bases outside the gene matches: 12. Germline CDR1 and CDR2: SGHNT and YYREEE (reference sequence). There are 15 residues in the CDR3. The CDR3 coding sequence is TGTGCCTGTGGAGGGACTAGCGGGCTGGAGGAGACCCAGTACTTC. Protein: CACGGTSGLEETQYF.

V is TRBV11-2 and J is TRBJ1-4, with 7 bases fitting TRBD1. Per germline, CDR1 SGHAT and CDR2 FQNNGV. CDR3 length: 15 amino acids. With V trimmed by 5 bases and J by 8 bases, 11 bases remained unmatched. The CDR3 protein is CASSQRQGLGEKLFF. The CDR3 region has the DNA TGTGCCAGCAGCCAGAGACAGGGTTTGGGGGAAAAACTGTTTTTT.